These T cell receptor beta chains were read from a single sample in a study of blood T cell repertoires in COVID-19. Here immunoSEQ multiplex PCR was the method, and the copy in TCRdb shows in-frame clones only, minus some. The sample contains approximately 92,000 clones, around 84% of which appear only once. Material for sequencing was peripheral blood. These receptors all come from a woman aged 60-75 years in a cohort sampled during active or convalescent COVID-19. The CDR3 runs from the conserved cysteine through the conserved F or W. A D gene is named only where the DNA matches it firmly. Clone size is given for some rows only: seen once, a few or many times, or a class if the clone is expanded.

CDR3nt,CDR3aa,d_gene,abundance,j_gene,v_gene
TGTGCCAGCTCATCGACAGGGGGTTCTGGGGCCAACGTCCTGACTTTC,CASSSTGGSGANVLTF,TRBD1,NA,TRBJ2-6,TRBV18
TGCGCCAGCAGCCAAGATAGCCAGCGCGGCGGTAACCTCCACTTT,CASSQDSQRGGNLHF,NA,NA,TRBJ1-6,TRBV4-1
TGTGCCAGCAGCCCACTAGCGGGAAGCACAGATACGCAGTATTTT,CASSPLAGSTDTQYF,TRBD2,few,TRBJ2-3,TRBV7-3
TGCGCCAGCAGGTTACTAGCGGGGCCCCCCCACGAGCAGTACTTC,CASRLLAGPPHEQYF,TRBD2,NA,TRBJ2-7,TRBV5-1
TGCGCCAGCAGCTTGAATACAGGGGTCAATGAGCAGTTCTTC,CASSLNTGVNEQFF,TRBD1,NA,TRBJ2-1,TRBV5-1
TGTGCCAGCAGCGTTACAGGGGGCCATAATTCACCCCTCCACTTT,CASSVTGGHNSPLHF,TRBD1,NA,TRBJ1-6,TRBV9
TGTGCCAGCCGAAAGACCAGGGGCGGCTATGGCTACACCTTC,CASRKTRGGYGYTF,NA,NA,TRBJ1-2,TRBV30
TGTGCCAGCAGTCCAGGGGGCGATTCGTCCCCCCTCCACTTT,CASSPGGDSSPLHF,TRBD1,NA,TRBJ1-6,TRBV6-5
TGTGCCAGCAGCGTAACCGGGAGGGGAGACAATGAGCAGTTCTTC,CASSVTGRGDNEQFF,TRBD2,NA,TRBJ2-1,TRBV9
TGTGCCAGTAGTCTCCCCCGACAGTCCTACGAGCAGTACTTC,CASSLPRQSYEQYF,NA,NA,TRBJ2-7,TRBV19
TGTGCCAGCAGCTTAAGCGGGGGGGCCTTCAATGAGCAGTTCTTC,CASSLSGGAFNEQFF,TRBD2,NA,TRBJ2-1,TRBV7-9
TGTGCCTGGACTCGGATCGGGACAAGTGAAGCTTTCTTT,CAWTRIGTSEAFF,NA,NA,TRBJ1-1,TRBV30
TGTGCCAGTAGTATTAGACAGGGGGCTGTTTTGGGTCAGCCCCAGCATTTT,CASSIRQGAVLGQPQHF,TRBD1,NA,TRBJ1-5,TRBV19
TGTGCCAGCAGCAAACTACAGGGCCGGAGCAATCAGCCCCAGCATTTT,CASSKLQGRSNQPQHF,NA,NA,TRBJ1-5,TRBV11-2
TGTGCCAGCAGCTTAGCGATTGGCGAACTCGGGCAGCCCCAGCATTTT,CASSLAIGELGQPQHF,NA,NA,TRBJ1-5,TRBV7-2
TGTGCCAGCAGTGACAGCTATGGCTACACCTTC,CASSDSYGYTF,NA,NA,TRBJ1-2,TRBV12-3/TRBV12-4
TGCAGCGTTGAAGGGGGACAGTACGGGAACACCATATATTTT,CSVEGGQYGNTIYF,TRBD1,NA,TRBJ1-3,TRBV29-1
TGTGCCAGCAGTGAATTACAGGGTCTTAACTATGGCTACACCTTC,CASSELQGLNYGYTF,NA,NA,TRBJ1-2,TRBV6-1
TGTGCCAGCAGTCCACGGACTAGTGGTTACGAGCAGTACTTC,CASSPRTSGYEQYF,TRBD2,NA,TRBJ2-7,TRBV2
TGTGCCAGCAGCTTAATGACGGGAATGAACACTGAAGCTTTCTTT,CASSLMTGMNTEAFF,NA,NA,TRBJ1-1,TRBV7-9
TGTGCCAGTAGTATGGACAGGGGTCCGAAACTGTTTTTT,CASSMDRGPKLFF,TRBD1,NA,TRBJ1-4,TRBV19
TGTGCCAGTAGTCCCTATTCGGTATATGGCTACACCTTC,CASSPYSVYGYTF,NA,NA,TRBJ1-2,TRBV19
TGTGCCAGCAGTTACGGGCCACAGGGTTTGGGGTTTACCCAGTACTTC,CASSYGPQGLGFTQYF,NA,NA,TRBJ2-5,TRBV6-5
TGCGCCAGTAAACAGGGGAACGATCAGCCCCAGCATTTT,CASKQGNDQPQHF,TRBD1,NA,TRBJ1-5,TRBV10-2
TGTGCCAGCAGCTCCCGGGGTTATGGCTACACCTTC,CASSSRGYGYTF,NA,NA,TRBJ1-2,TRBV11-2
TGCGCCAGCAGCTGGAGTATAGCCGACTATGGCTACACCTTC,CASSWSIADYGYTF,NA,NA,TRBJ1-2,TRBV5-1
TGCGCCAGCGGCAAGTCGGGGGGCCCAACAGATACGCAGTATTTT,CASGKSGGPTDTQYF,NA,NA,TRBJ2-3,TRBV5-1
TGTGCCTGTCAACAGGCAAACTATGGCTACACCTTC,CACQQANYGYTF,NA,NA,TRBJ1-2,TRBV30
TGTGCCAGCAGCCCCCGGGACAGAGATACGCAGTATTTT,CASSPRDRDTQYF,TRBD1,few,TRBJ2-3,TRBV7-3
TGTGCCAGCTCACCCGGGACTAGCGGGGCCCAAGAGACCCAGTACTTC,CASSPGTSGAQETQYF,TRBD2,NA,TRBJ2-5,TRBV18
TGCGCCAGCAGTGACGGTATGAACACTGAAGCTTTCTTT,CASSDGMNTEAFF,NA,NA,TRBJ1-1,TRBV10-1
TGTGCCAGCAGCTCGCCGGGGGGGGTCTATGGCTACACCTTC,CASSSPGGVYGYTF,NA,NA,TRBJ1-2,TRBV11-2
TGCGCCAGCAGCCCAGGGGGCCTAAACATTCAGTACTTC,CASSPGGLNIQYF,TRBD1,NA,TRBJ2-4,TRBV5-1
TGTGCCAGCAGCCGGGACAGGGCGGGTCCCTATGGCTACACCTTC,CASSRDRAGPYGYTF,TRBD1,NA,TRBJ1-2,TRBV6-6
TGTGCCACCAGTGATTCTAAGCGGAACACAGATACGCAGTATTTT,CATSDSKRNTDTQYF,NA,NA,TRBJ2-3,TRBV24-1
TGTGCCTGCGGGGGCGGGGGCGAGACCCAGCATTTT,CACGGGGETQHF,NA,NA,TRBJ1-5,TRBV30
TGTGCCAGCAGCTTGCCGAACGGGGGAACCACAGATACGCAGTATTTT,CASSLPNGGTTDTQYF,NA,NA,TRBJ2-3,TRBV5-6
TGTGCCAGCAGCCAAGCTGGTAGGCGCGGGGGCTACGAGCAGTACTTC,CASSQAGRRGGYEQYF,TRBD2,NA,TRBJ2-7,TRBV3-1/TRBV3-2
TGTGCCAGCAGTGAAGCGGGAGGACTGTTGGGACCTGGTGAGCAGTTCTTC,CASSEAGGLLGPGEQFF,NA,NA,TRBJ2-1,TRBV6-1
TGCGCCAGCAGCTTGGAACTTGGGGGGGTCTCTGGAAACACCATATATTTT,CASSLELGGVSGNTIYF,NA,NA,TRBJ1-3,TRBV5-1
TGTGCCAGCAGTGGCGGGGGTAATCAGCCCCAGCATTTT,CASSGGGNQPQHF,NA,few,TRBJ1-5,TRBV2
TGTGCCAGCAGTTCTCCTCCGGGACAGGGCTTTAGAGATACGCAGTATTTT,CASSSPPGQGFRDTQYF,TRBD1,once,TRBJ2-3,TRBV28
TGCGCCAGCAGCTTGGCGGGACTAGCGGGATCTAGCACAGATACGCAGTATTTT,CASSLAGLAGSSTDTQYF,TRBD2,once,TRBJ2-3,TRBV5-1
TGTGCCAGCAGCTCCTGGACAGGGGGGACTGAGCAGTTCTTC,CASSSWTGGTEQFF,TRBD1,NA,TRBJ2-1,TRBV7-2
TGTGCCAGCAGTGATCCAGGGGATCGTTACGAGCAGTACTTC,CASSDPGDRYEQYF,NA,NA,TRBJ2-7,TRBV25-1
TGTGCCACCGAATTTGGGGGCGGCACCGGGGAGCTGTTTTTT,CATEFGGGTGELFF,NA,NA,TRBJ2-2,TRBV24-1
TGTGCCAGCAGTCGTCCTTTTTTGAGGGGACAGGGGGCCATTGGCGGGGAGCTGTTTTTT,CASSRPFLRGQGAIGGELFF,TRBD1,NA,TRBJ2-2,TRBV6-6
TGCAGCGTCTACCGCAGGGGGGCCTACGAGCAGTACTTC,CSVYRRGAYEQYF,NA,NA,TRBJ2-7,TRBV29-1
TGCGCCAGTTTGGAACAGGGGAGGCTAAGTGGGACCCAGTACTTC,CASLEQGRLSGTQYF,NA,NA,TRBJ2-5,TRBV23-1
TGTGCCAGCACAGGGGCAGATAATTACGACTCAGCCTACAATGAGCAGTTCTTC,CASTGADNYDSAYNEQFF,NA,NA,TRBJ2-1,TRBV2
TGCGCCAGCAGCCTTGGGGGAGGGACTAGCTCCTACAATGAGCAGTTCTTC,CASSLGGGTSSYNEQFF,TRBD2,NA,TRBJ2-1,TRBV5-1